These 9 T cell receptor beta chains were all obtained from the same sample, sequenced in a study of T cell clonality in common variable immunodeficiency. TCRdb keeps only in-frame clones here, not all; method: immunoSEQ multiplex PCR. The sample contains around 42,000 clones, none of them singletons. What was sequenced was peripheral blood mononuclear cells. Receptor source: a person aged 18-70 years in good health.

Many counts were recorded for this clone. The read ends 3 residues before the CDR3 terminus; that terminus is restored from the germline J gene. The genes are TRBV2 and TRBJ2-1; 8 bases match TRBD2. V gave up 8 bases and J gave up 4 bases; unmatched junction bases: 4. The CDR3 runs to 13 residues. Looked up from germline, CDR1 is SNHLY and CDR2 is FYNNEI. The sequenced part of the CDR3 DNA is TGTGCCAGCGTAGCGGGATGGTACAATGAG. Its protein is CASVAGWYNE. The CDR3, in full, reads CASVAGWYNEQFF.

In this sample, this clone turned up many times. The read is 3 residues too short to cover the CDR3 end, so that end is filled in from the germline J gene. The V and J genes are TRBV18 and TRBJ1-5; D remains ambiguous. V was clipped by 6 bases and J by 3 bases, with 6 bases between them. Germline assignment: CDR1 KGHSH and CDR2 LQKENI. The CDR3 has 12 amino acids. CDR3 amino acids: CASSYLNQPQHF. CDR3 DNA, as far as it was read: TGTGCCAGCTCGTATCTCAATCAGCCC.

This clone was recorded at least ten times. The covered CDR3 bases are TGTGCCAGCAGCTCTTACGGGTCGACAGGGGAATCCACTGAA. Translating gives CASSSYGSTGESTE. The whole CDR3 sequence reads CASSSYGSTGESTEAFF. The chain combines TRBV13 with TRBJ1-1; 8 bases are shared with TRBD1. The CDR3 end is not reached by the read, which stops 3 residues before it; the germline J gene fills it in. V shed 4 bases and J 4 bases; nucleotides not matched to a gene: 14. The CDR3 spans 17 residues. Germline-derived CDR1 and CDR2 are PRHDT and FYEKMQ (reference sequence).

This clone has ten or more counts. The DNA read from the CDR3 is TGCAGTGCTAGTTTAATAATCCACAGGAATCAAAACTATGGC. Its protein product is CSASLIIHRNQNYG. The CDR3 as a whole reads CSASLIIHRNQNYGYTF. The gene calls are TRBV20-1 and TRBJ1-2; perhaps TRBD1 as D (5 bases). The CDR3 end is not reached by the read, which stops 3 residues before it; the germline J gene fills it in. Germline V gene data show CDR1 as DFQATT and CDR2 as SNEGSKA (reference sequence). The CDR3 is 17 amino acids. V was cut by 3 bases and J by 2 bases, with 22 bases left in between.

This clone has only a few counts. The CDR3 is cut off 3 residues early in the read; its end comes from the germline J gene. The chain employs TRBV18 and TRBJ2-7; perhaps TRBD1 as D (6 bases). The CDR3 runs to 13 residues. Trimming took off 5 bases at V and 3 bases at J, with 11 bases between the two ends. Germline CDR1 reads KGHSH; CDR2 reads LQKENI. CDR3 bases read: TGTGCCAGCTCAAAAGGACAGAACTACGAG. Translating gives CASSKGQNYE. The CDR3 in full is CASSKGQNYEQYF.

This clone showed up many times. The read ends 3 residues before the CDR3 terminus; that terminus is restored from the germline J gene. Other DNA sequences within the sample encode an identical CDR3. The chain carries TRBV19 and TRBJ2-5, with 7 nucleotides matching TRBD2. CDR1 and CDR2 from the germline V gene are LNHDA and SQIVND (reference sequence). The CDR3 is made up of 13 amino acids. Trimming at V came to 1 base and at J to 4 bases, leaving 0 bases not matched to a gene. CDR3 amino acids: CASSIAGGETQYF. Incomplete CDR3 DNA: TGTGCCAGTAGTATAGCGGGGGGAGAGACC. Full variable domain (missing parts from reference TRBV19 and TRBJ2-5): DGGITQSPKYLFRKEGQNVTLSCEQNLNHDAMYWYRQDPGQGLRLIYYSQIVNDFQKGDIAEGYSVSREKKESFPLTVTSAQKNPTAFYLCASSIAGGETQYFGPGTRLLVL.

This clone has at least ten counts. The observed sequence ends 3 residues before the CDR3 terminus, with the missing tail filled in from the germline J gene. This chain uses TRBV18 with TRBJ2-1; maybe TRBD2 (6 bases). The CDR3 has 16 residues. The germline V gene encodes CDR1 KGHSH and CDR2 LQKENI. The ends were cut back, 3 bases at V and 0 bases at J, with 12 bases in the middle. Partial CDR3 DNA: TGTGCCAGCTCACCGACCCTAGCGTTCTCCTACAATGAG. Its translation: CASSPTLAFSYNE. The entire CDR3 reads CASSPTLAFSYNEQFF. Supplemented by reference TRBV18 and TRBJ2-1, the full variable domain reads NAGVMQNPRHLVRRRGQEARLRCSPMKGHSHVYWYRQLPEEGLKFMVYLQKENIIDESGMPKERFSAEFPKEGPSILRIQQVVRGDSAAYFCASSPTLAFSYNEQFFGPGTRLTVL.

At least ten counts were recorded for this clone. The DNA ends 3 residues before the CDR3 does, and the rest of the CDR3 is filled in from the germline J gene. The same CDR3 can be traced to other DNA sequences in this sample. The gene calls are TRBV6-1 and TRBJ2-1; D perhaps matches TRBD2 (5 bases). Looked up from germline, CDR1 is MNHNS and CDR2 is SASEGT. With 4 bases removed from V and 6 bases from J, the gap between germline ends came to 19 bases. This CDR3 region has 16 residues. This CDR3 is CASSGPAAAVGNEQFF. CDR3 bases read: TGTGCCAGCAGTGGACCCGCCGCAGCGGTTGGCAATGAG.

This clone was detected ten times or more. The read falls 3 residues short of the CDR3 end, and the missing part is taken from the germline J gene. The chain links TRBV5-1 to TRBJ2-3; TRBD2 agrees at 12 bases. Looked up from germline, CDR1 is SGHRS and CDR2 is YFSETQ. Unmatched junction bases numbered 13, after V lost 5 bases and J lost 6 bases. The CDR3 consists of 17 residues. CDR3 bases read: TGCGCCAGCAGTAACCTAGCGGGAGGGCCGGCTACGGATACG. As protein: CASSNLAGGPATDT. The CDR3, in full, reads CASSNLAGGPATDTQYF. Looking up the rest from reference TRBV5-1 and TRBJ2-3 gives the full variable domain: KAGVTQTPRYLIKTRGQQVTLSCSPISGHRSVSWYQQTPGQGLQFLFEYFSETQRNKGNFPGRFSGRQFSNSRSEMNVSTLELGDSALYLCASSNLAGGPATDTQYFGPGTRLTVL.